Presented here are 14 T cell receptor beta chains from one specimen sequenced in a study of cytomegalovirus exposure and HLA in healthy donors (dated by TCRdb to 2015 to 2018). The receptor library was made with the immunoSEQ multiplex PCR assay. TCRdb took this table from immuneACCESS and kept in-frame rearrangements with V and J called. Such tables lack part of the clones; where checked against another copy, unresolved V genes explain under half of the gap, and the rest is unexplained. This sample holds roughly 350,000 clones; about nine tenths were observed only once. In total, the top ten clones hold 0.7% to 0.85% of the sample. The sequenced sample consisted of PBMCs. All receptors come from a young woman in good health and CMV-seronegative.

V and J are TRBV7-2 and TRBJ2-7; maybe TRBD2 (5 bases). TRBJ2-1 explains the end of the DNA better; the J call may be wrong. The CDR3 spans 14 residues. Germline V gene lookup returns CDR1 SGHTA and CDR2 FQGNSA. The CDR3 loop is CASSFQGGGNEQFF. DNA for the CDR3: TGTGCCAGCAGCTTCCAAGGTGGAGGCAATGAGCAGTTCTTC.

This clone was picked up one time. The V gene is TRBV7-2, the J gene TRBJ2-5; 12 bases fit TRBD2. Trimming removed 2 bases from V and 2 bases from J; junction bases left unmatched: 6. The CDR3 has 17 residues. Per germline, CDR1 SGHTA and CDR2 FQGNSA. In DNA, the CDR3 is TGTGCCAGCAGCTTATGGGGACTAGCGGGCCCACAAGAGACCCAGTACTTC. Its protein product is CASSLWGLAGPQETQYF.

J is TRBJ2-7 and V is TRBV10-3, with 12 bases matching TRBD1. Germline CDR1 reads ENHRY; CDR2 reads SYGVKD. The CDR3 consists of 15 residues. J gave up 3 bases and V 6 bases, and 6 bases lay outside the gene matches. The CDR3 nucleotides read TGTGCCATCAGCTCAGGGACAGGGGGCGGCTACGAGCAGTACTTC. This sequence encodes CAISSGTGGGYEQYF.

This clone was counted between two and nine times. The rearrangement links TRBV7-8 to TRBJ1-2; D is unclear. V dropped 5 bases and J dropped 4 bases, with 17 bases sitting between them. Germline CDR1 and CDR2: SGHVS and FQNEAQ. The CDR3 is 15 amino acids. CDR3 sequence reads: CASSTYSVAGYGYTF. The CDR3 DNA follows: TGTGCCAGCAGCACCTATTCCGTGGCAGGCTATGGCTACACCTTC. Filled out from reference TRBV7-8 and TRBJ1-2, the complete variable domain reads GAGVSQSPRYKVAKRGQDVALRCDPISGHVSLFWYQQALGQGPEFLTYFQNEAQLDKSGLPSDRFFAERPEGSVSTLKIQRTQQEDSAVYLCASSTYSVAGYGYTFGSGTRLTVV.

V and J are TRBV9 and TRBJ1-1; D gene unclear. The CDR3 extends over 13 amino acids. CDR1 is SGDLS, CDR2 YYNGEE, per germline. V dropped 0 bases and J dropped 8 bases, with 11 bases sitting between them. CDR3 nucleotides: TGTGCCAGCAGCGTAGTTGCGGGATCCGAAGCTTTCTTT. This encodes CASSVVAGSEAFF.

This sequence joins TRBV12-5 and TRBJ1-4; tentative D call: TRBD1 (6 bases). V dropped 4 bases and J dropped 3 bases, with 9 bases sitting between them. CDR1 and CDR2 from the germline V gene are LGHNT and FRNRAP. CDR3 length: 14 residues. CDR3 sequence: CASGSGQSNEKLFF. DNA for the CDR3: TGTGCTAGTGGTTCCGGACAGTCTAATGAAAAACTGTTTTTT.

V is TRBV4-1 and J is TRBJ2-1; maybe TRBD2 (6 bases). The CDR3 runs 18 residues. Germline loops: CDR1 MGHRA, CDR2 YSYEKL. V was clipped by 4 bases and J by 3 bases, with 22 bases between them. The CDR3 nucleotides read TGCGCCAGCAGCCGGTCGCTTTTGAGACTAGAGCACTACAATGAGCAGTTCTTC. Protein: CASSRSLLRLEHYNEQFF.

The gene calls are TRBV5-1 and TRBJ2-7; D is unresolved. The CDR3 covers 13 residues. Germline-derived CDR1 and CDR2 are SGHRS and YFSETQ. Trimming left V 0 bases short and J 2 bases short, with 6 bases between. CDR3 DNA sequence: TGCGCCAGCAGCTTGGGAGAGGCCTACGAGCAGTACTTC. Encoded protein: CASSLGEAYEQYF. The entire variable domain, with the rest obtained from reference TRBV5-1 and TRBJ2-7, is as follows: KAGVTQTPRYLIKTRGQQVTLSCSPISGHRSVSWYQQTPGQGLQFLFEYFSETQRNKGNFPGRFSGRQFSNSRSEMNVSTLELGDSALYLCASSLGEAYEQYFGPGTRLTVT.

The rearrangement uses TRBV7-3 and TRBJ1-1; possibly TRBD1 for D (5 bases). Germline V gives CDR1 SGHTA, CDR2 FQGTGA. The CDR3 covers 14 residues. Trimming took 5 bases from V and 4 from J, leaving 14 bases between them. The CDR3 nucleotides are TGTGCCAGCAGCCGGGGGGACGGAAGCACTGAAGCTTTCTTT. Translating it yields CASSRGDGSTEAFF.

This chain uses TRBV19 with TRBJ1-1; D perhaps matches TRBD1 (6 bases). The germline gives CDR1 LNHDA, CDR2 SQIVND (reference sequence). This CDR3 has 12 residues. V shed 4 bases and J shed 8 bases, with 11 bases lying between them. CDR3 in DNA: TGTGCCAGTAGTACAGAGACAGGAGAAGCTTTCTTT. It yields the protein CASSTETGEAFF.

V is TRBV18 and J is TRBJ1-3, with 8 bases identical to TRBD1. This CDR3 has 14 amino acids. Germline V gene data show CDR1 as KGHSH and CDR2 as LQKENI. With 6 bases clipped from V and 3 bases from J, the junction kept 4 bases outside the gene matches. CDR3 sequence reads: CASSTDRGGNTIYF. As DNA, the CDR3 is TGTGCCAGCTCGACCGACAGGGGTGGAAACACCATATATTTT.

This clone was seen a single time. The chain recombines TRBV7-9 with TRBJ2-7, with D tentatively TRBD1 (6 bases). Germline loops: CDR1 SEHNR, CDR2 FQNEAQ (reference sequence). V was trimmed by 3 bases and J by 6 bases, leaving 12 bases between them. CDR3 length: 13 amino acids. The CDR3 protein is CASSFTQGSEQYF. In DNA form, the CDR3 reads TGTGCCAGCAGCTTCACACAGGGCAGCGAGCAGTACTTC. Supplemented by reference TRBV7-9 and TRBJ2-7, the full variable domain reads DTGVSQNPRHKITKRGQNVTFRCDPISEHNRLYWYRQTLGQGPEFLTYFQNEAQLEKSRLLSDRFSAERPKGSFSTLEIQRTEQGDSAMYLCASSFTQGSEQYFGPGTRLTVT.

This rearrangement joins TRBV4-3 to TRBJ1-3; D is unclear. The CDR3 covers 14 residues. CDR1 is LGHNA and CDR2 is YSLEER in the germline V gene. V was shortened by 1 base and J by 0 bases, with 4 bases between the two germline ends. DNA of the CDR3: TGCGCCAGCAGCCAAGTATTCTCTGGAAACACCATATATTTT. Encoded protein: CASSQVFSGNTIYF.

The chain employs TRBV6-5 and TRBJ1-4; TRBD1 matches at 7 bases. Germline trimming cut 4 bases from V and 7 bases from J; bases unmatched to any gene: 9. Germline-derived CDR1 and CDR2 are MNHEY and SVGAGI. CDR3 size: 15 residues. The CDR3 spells CASSWSTGATEKLFF. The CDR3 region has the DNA TGTGCCAGCAGTTGGTCAACAGGGGCCACTGAAAAACTGTTTTTT.